A single sample is the source of the 14 T cell receptor beta chains below, sequenced in a study of blood T cell repertoires in COVID-19. The table came from immunoSEQ multiplex PCR; TCRdb's copy has only in-frame clones and leaves some out. Of around 290,000 clones listed, roughly 86% are singletons. The sample consisted of PBMCs or T cells enriched from blood (not recorded which). The receptor source for this set is a woman aged 18-35 years who had recovered from COVID-19.

This rearrangement joins TRBV13 to TRBJ1-1, with D uncertain. Trimming took 4 bases from V and 11 from J, leaving 17 bases between them. CDR1 and CDR2 (germline): PRHDT, FYEKMQ (reference sequence). This CDR3 has 13 residues. The CDR3 DNA is TGTGCCAGCAGCTCTCCATTAACTCGGCGGGCTTTCTTT. Encoded protein: CASSSPLTRRAFF.

V and J are TRBV28 and TRBJ2-3, with D perhaps TRBD1 (6 bases). There are 14 residues in the CDR3. V gave up 3 bases and J gave up 9 bases, with 16 bases separating them. The germline CDR1 and CDR2 sequences are MDHEN and SYDVKM. CDR3 sequence (DNA): TGTGCCAGCAGTTTTCAAACAGGGAGAGGGACGCAGTATTTT. The encoded protein is CASSFQTGRGTQYF.

The chain combines TRBV27 with TRBJ2-7; 7 positions agree with TRBD2. This CDR3 has 15 residues. V lost 0 bases to trimming and J lost 2 bases; unmatched junction nucleotides: 4. From germline, CDR1 is MNHEY and CDR2 SMNVEV (reference sequence). DNA of the CDR3: TGTGCCAGCAGTTTATCGCTAGCGGAGACCTACGAGCAGTACTTC. It yields the protein CASSLSLAETYEQYF.

The chain has TRBV6-6 and TRBJ2-1; 7 nucleotides agree with TRBD2. V lost 1 base, J lost 8 bases, and 8 bases stayed unmatched. The CDR3 loop spans 15 amino acids. From germline, CDR1 is MNHNY and CDR2 SVGAGI (reference sequence). This chain's CDR3 is CASSYWEGGSDEQFF. CDR3 sequence (DNA): TGTGCCAGCAGTTACTGGGAGGGAGGCTCTGATGAGCAGTTCTTC.

On this clone itself: Additional DNA sequences in this sample encode the identical CDR3. V and J are TRBV7-9 and TRBJ2-5; 11 bases match TRBD2. V trimming: 4 bases; J trimming: 1 base; junction bases outside the gene matches: 2. CDR1 is SEHNR and CDR2 is FQNEAQ in the germline V gene (reference sequence). The CDR3 sequence is 15 residues long. The CDR3 here is CASSSGTSGQETQYF. The CDR3 DNA follows: TGTGCCAGCAGCTCAGGGACTAGCGGCCAAGAGACCCAGTACTTC.

This sequence joins TRBV6-5 and TRBJ2-2; tentatively, D is TRBD1 (6 bases). This CDR3 comprises 15 residues. The V gene lost 6 bases and the J gene lost 1 base, with 12 bases spanning the gap. Germline-derived CDR1 and CDR2 are MNHEY and SVGAGI. The CDR3 sequence is CASSRLDRNTGELFF. The CDR3 DNA is TGTGCCAGCAGCCGTCTGGACAGGAACACCGGGGAGCTGTTTTTT.

This clone was recorded once. The V gene is TRBV11-3, the J gene TRBJ2-3; 12 nucleotides match TRBD2. The V gene's germline CDR1 is SGHNT and CDR2 YENEEA. V was clipped by 2 bases and J by 3 bases; unmatched bases: 6. The CDR3 is 17 amino acids. The DNA of the CDR3 is TGTGCCAGCAGCTTAAGACTAGCGGGGGAGGCTACAGATACGCAGTATTTT. Protein product: CASSLRLAGEATDTQYF.

The genes are TRBV5-1 and TRBJ1-2; D unresolved. Trimming removed 0 bases from V and 3 bases from J, with 9 bases in between. CDR3 length: 14 amino acids. CDR1 and CDR2 (germline): SGHRS, YFSETQ. The CDR3 spells CASSLEATDYGYTF. In nucleotides, the CDR3 is TGCGCCAGCAGCTTGGAGGCCACAGACTATGGCTACACCTTC.

The rearrangement links TRBV19 to TRBJ2-5, with TRBD1 as a possible D gene (6 bases). Germline V gives CDR1 LNHDA, CDR2 SQIVND (reference sequence). V was pared by 3 bases and J by 2 bases, with 13 bases between. CDR3 length: 15 amino acids. The CDR3 is CASSIREGQQETQYF. The DNA of the CDR3 is TGTGCCAGTAGTATCCGCGAGGGACAACAAGAGACCCAGTACTTC.

The chain joins TRBV28 to TRBJ1-2; unclear D gene. V was cut by 7 bases and J by 5 bases, with 17 bases left in between. Germline V CDR1 and CDR2: MDHEN, SYDVKM. The CDR3 contains 14 residues. The CDR3 reads CASTPPGGPYGYTF. The CDR3 DNA sequence: TGTGCCAGCACTCCACCTGGAGGGCCGTATGGCTACACCTTC.

This clone was recorded once. This chain uses TRBV29-1 with TRBJ2-7; a possible D gene is TRBD1 (5 bases). With 7 bases removed from V and 3 bases from J, the gap between germline ends came to 19 bases. Germline V CDR1 and CDR2: SQVTM, ANQGSEA. The CDR3 is made up of 14 amino acids. Here the CDR3 DNA reads TGCAGCGCTTCTACTATGGACACATACTACGAGCAGTACTTC. Translation: CSASTMDTYYEQYF.

The J gene is TRBJ2-5, the V gene TRBV7-9; 8 bases are shared with TRBD2. Trimming cost V 3 bases and J 1 base; bases outside gene matches: 10. The CDR3 contains 17 residues. Germline V lookup: CDR1 SEHNR, CDR2 FQNEAQ (reference sequence). In DNA form, the CDR3 reads TGTGCCAGCAGCTTTCGAACTAGCGGAATCCGCCAAGAGACCCAGTACTTC. Translating it yields CASSFRTSGIRQETQYF.

The V and J genes are TRBV11-3 and TRBJ2-5; D may be TRBD2 (5 bases). Germline V CDR1 and CDR2: SGHNT, YENEEA. This CDR3 is 16 amino acids long. Trimming removed 1 base at V and 2 bases at J, with 14 bases between. CDR3 DNA: TGTGCCAGCAGCTTAGGGGTTCCGGGGTTTCAAGAGACCCAGTACTTC. Translating gives CASSLGVPGFQETQYF.

The rearrangement uses TRBV7-9 and TRBJ2-7; D is perhaps TRBD2 (5 bases). Per germline, CDR1 SEHNR and CDR2 FQNEAQ (reference sequence). Trimming removed 5 bases at V and 3 bases at J, with 11 bases between. The CDR3 runs 13 residues. CDR3 DNA sequence: TGTGCCAGCAGCCGTGACTACCTCTACGAGCAGTACTTC. This translates into CASSRDYLYEQYF.